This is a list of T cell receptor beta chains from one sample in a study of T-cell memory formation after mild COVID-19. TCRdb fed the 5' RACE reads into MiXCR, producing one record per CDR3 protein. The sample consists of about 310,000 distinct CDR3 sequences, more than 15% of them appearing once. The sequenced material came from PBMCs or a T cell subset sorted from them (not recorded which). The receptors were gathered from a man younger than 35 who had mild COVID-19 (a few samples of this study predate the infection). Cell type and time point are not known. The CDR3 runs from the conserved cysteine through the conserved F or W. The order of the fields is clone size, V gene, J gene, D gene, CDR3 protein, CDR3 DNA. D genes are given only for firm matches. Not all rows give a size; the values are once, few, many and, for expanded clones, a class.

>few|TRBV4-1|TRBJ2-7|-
CASSVPGQGSYEQYF
TGCGCCAGCAGCGTCCCGGGACAAGGCTCCTACGAGCAGTACTTC
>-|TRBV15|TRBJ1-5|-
CATSRDRDQPQHF
TGTGCCACCAGCAGAGACAGGGATCAGCCCCAGCATTTT
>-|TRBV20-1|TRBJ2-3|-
CRAWKGTSTDTQYF
TGCAGGGCTTGGAAGGGAACTAGCACAGATACGCAGTATTTT
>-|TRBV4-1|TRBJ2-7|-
CASSRDPYEQYF
TGCGCCAGCAGTAGGGATCCCTACGAGCAGTACTTC
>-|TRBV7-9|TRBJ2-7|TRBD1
CASSLVPGGYEQYF
TGTGCCAGCAGCTTAGTCCCAGGGGGTTACGAGCAGTACTTC
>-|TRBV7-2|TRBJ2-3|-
CATLLSGVSTDTQYF
TGTGCCACCCTCCTGAGCGGAGTTAGCACAGATACGCAGTATTTT
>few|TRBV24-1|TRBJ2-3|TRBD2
CATSGRIRGGGTDTQYF
TGTGCCACCAGTGGACGAATACGGGGGGGCGGAACAGATACGCAGTATTTT
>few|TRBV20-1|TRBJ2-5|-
CSASHADSQETQYF
TGCAGTGCTAGCCACGCGGACAGCCAAGAGACCCAGTACTTC
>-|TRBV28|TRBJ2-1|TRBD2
CASGRTSGIGEQFF
TGTGCCAGCGGACGGACTAGCGGGATCGGTGAGCAGTTCTTC
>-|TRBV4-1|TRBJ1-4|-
CASSQARASGEKLFF
TGCGCCAGCAGCCAAGCCAGGGCCTCGGGGGAAAAACTGTTTTTT
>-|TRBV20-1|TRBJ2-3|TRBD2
CSAIILGGGGTDTQYF
TGCAGTGCCATTATCCTTGGCGGGGGTGGCACAGATACGCAGTATTTT
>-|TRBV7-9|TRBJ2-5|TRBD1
CASSPDRYQETQYF
TGTGCCAGCAGCCCGGACAGGTACCAAGAGACCCAGTACTTC
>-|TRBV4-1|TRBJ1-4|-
CASSQGLTLKLFF
TGCGCCAGCAGCCAAGGTCTAACCCTAAAACTGTTTTTT
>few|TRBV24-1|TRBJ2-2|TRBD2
CATSDPPAGGPTGELFF
TGTGCCACCAGTGACCCGCCAGCGGGGGGCCCCACCGGGGAGCTGTTTTTT
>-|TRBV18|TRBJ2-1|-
CASSAESSYNEQFF
TGTGCCAGCTCAGCAGAGAGCTCCTACAATGAGCAGTTCTTC